This TCR beta chain was documented in a study of CD8 T cells in Susac syndrome. Broader study findings: The study's TCR sequencing and HLA analysis drew on a certain number of individuals. That number was acknowledged as relatively small.

Remarks on this clonotype: Its antigen is not known.

Random hexamers were used to reverse transcribe an amount of about 0.45 to 1 ug RNA. The method of amplification for TCR beta CDR3 was immunoSEQ multiplex PCR, covering 54 Vbeta and 13 Jbeta. A single record per CDR3 protein comes from TCRdb applying MiXCR to the immunoSEQ multiplex PCR reads. Among some 300,000 distinct CDR3 sequences, around 83% were seen once, and the ten largest hold about 0.11%. CDR1 is SEHNR and CDR2 is FQNEAQ in the germline V gene (reference sequence). The CDR3 sequence is 15 residues long. The V end was cut by 4 bases, the J end by 5 bases, with 17 bases between. CD8+ and CD4+ T cells from blood underwent TCR beta sequencing, which was carried out in a high-throughput format. Bulk CD8+ and CD4+ cells came from magnetic negative isolation; CD8+ TEMRA by FACS.

Sequenced material: CD8+ T cells from PBMCs. This TCR was recovered from a human donor with multiple sclerosis. The J gene is TRBJ1-1, the V gene TRBV7-9; D possibly corresponds to TRBD1 (5 bases). The CDR3 DNA reads TGTGCCAGCAGCTCCCTCTGGCAAGGGGTGACTGAAGCTTTCTTT. Its protein is CASSSLWQGVTEAFF.